This TCR beta chain was identified during a study of T cells expressing NK-cell markers. Study-wide findings and caveats: Once again these clonotypes came out on top in the CD3+CD56-NKG2C+ fraction of several donors.

The CDR3 is 16 amino acids. Germline CDR1 and CDR2: PRHDT and FYEKMQ (reference sequence). Production of TCR beta cDNA relied on 5'RACE template switching with UMIs. TCRdb derives one entry per CDR3 protein from the 5' RACE reads, leaving out DNA. The listing records 350,000 to 450,000 distinct CDR3 sequences. For this clonotype: Its cognate antigen is unknown.

The chain employs TRBV13 and TRBJ2-4; TCRdb's D call, TRBD1, is unchecked because there is no DNA. This clonotype was sampled from a man aged 18-69 years in good health. The sequenced sample consisted of blood T cells: a sorted CD56 or NKG2C T cell subset, CD4+ or CD8+ T cells, or bulk PBMC T cells (not recorded which). The CDR3 is CASSRTPKSWGQYQYF.